The 27 T cell receptor beta chains reported below all come from one sample, sequenced in a study of persistence of HIV-infected CD4 T cells. This was the immunoSEQ version 4 assay in survey mode. Method: immunoSEQ multiplex PCR; TCRdb's copy keeps in-frame clones and lacks some. The sample holds 20,000 to 25,000 clones, over 65% seen once. These TCRs' antigens remain unknown. An overlapping HIV-1 Gag peptide pool stimulated these cells at about 0.94 ug/peptide/mL. Sorting of responding CD4+ T cells relied on upregulated CD40 ligand together with CD69. Here the sequenced sample was CD4+ T cells sorted from PBMCs after approximately 19-hour stimulation, taken from a patient who received antiretroviral therapy. Source of these receptors: an adult man with HIV who was CMV-seropositive.

The chain has TRBV12-3 or TRBV12-4 and TRBJ1-2; no clear D. The CDR3 spans 13 residues. V shed 3 bases and J shed 0 bases, with 5 bases lying between them. CDR3 DNA: TGTGCCAGCAGTTTTACAGCTAACTATGGCTACACCTTC. Its translation: CASSFTANYGYTF.

This rearrangement joins TRBV28 to TRBJ2-3, with 8 nucleotides matching TRBD1. Per germline, CDR1 MDHEN and CDR2 SYDVKM. V trimming: 6 bases; J trimming: 4 bases; junction bases outside the gene matches: 6. This CDR3 spans 14 amino acids. The chain's CDR3 is CASSRQGAADTQYF. The CDR3 DNA reads TGTGCCAGCAGCAGGCAGGGGGCAGCAGATACGCAGTATTTT.

This chain connects TRBV24-1 to TRBJ2-5; 10 bases align to TRBD1. This CDR3 region has 15 residues. Germline V gene data show CDR1 as KGHDR and CDR2 as SFDVKD. The V gene end was trimmed by 6 bases and the J gene end by 7 bases; junction bases not matched to a gene: 10. CDR3 amino acids: CATSPSRDRGATQYF. The CDR3 DNA sequence: TGTGCCACCAGTCCCTCCCGGGACAGGGGCGCGACCCAGTACTTC.

This clone was observed a handful of times. V gene TRBV28 combines with J gene TRBJ2-2, with 7 positions matching TRBD1. The CDR3 extends over 14 amino acids. Germline CDR1 and CDR2: MDHEN and SYDVKM. Trimming at V came to 5 bases and at J to 4 bases, leaving 4 bases not matched to a gene. Here the CDR3 reads CASSIDRVTGELFF. In DNA form, the CDR3 reads TGTGCCAGCAGTATTGACAGGGTCACCGGGGAGCTGTTTTTT.

This chain connects TRBV10-3 to TRBJ2-7; either TRBD1 or TRBD2 may supply D (5 bases each). The CDR3 spans 14 residues. Between the trimmed V and J ends, which lost 4 bases and 6 bases, there was a span of 16 bases. CDR1 is ENHRY and CDR2 is SYGVKD in the germline V gene. CDR3 residues: CAISGDGSNGEQYF. CDR3 coding DNA: TGTGCCATCAGTGGGGACGGGTCAAACGGCGAGCAGTACTTC.

V gene TRBV7-8 combines with J gene TRBJ1-1; no clear D gene. The CDR3 loop spans 14 amino acids. Between the trimmed V and J ends, which lost 3 bases and 4 bases, there was a span of 12 bases. Germline values: CDR1 SGHVS, CDR2 FQNEAQ. The CDR3 here is CASSFTVGSTEAFF. The CDR3 DNA follows: TGTGCCAGCAGCTTTACCGTGGGGAGCACTGAAGCTTTCTTT. Variable domain in full (rest from reference TRBV7-8 and TRBJ1-1): GAGVSQSPRYKVAKRGQDVALRCDPISGHVSLFWYQQALGQGPEFLTYFQNEAQLDKSGLPSDRFFAERPEGSVSTLKIQRTQQEDSAVYLCASSFTVGSTEAFFGQGTRLTVV.

In DNA, the CDR3 is TGTGCCAGCAGACGAGACAGGGGCTATGGCTACACCTTC. As protein: CASRRDRGYGYTF. This chain connects TRBV12-3 or TRBV12-4 to TRBJ1-2, with 8 bases matching TRBD1. Trimming cost V 6 bases and J 4 bases; bases outside gene matches: 4. The CDR3 spans 13 residues.

The chain links TRBV5-1 to TRBJ2-6, with TRBD2 as a possible D gene (5 bases). Per the germline V gene, CDR1 is SGHRS and CDR2 is YFSETQ. The CDR3 is 15 amino acids. V dropped 4 bases and J dropped 4 bases, with 12 bases sitting between them. The CDR3 coding sequence is TGCGCCAGCAGCCTTGGCCCTAGCGGGGCCAACGTCCTGACTTTC. Its translation is CASSLGPSGANVLTF. The full variable domain, its missing parts supplied by reference TRBV5-1 and TRBJ2-6, is KAGVTQTPRYLIKTRGQQVTLSCSPISGHRSVSWYQQTPGQGLQFLFEYFSETQRNKGNFPGRFSGRQFSNSRSEMNVSTLELGDSALYLCASSLGPSGANVLTFGAGSRLTVL.

By share, this clone counts as medium-sized (0.01 to 0.1%). The J gene is TRBJ1-2, the V gene TRBV12-3 or TRBV12-4, with 7 bases identical to TRBD1. This CDR3 has 13 residues. With V trimmed by 6 bases and J by 3 bases, 4 bases remained unmatched. The CDR3 sequence is CASRLGQYYGYTF. The DNA for the CDR3 is TGTGCCAGCAGATTGGGACAGTACTATGGCTACACCTTC.

V usage is TRBV6-2 or TRBV6-3 and J usage is TRBJ1-2; D possibly corresponds to TRBD1 (5 bases). V lost 0 bases to trimming and J lost 8 bases, with 10 bases between them. Germline assignment: CDR1 MNHEY and CDR2 SVGEGT. This CDR3 spans 13 amino acids. The CDR3 protein is CASSYSWGNGYTF. In DNA, the CDR3 is TGTGCCAGCAGTTACTCTTGGGGGAACGGCTACACCTTC.

The chain carries TRBV2 and TRBJ1-3, with 9 positions matching TRBD1. V shed 5 bases and J 7 bases; nucleotides not matched to a gene: 6. Germline loops: CDR1 SNHLY, CDR2 FYNNEI. This CDR3 is 14 amino acids long. CDR3 protein: CASSLGQGGNTIYF. The CDR3 DNA is TGTGCCAGCAGTCTGGGACAGGGTGGGAACACCATATATTTT.

Only one count was recorded for this clone. Here the CDR3 reads CASSSIGGYGYTF. As DNA, the CDR3 is TGTGCCAGCAGTTCTATCGGGGGCTATGGCTACACCTTC. J is TRBJ1-2 and V is TRBV6-5; D is perhaps TRBD1 (5 bases). CDR1 is MNHEY and CDR2 is SVGAGI in the germline V gene. The CDR3 has 13 residues. Trimming removed 4 bases at V and 4 bases at J, with 10 bases between.

The chain links TRBV28 to TRBJ2-3; D remains ambiguous. V lost 3 bases to trimming and J lost 1 base, with 14 bases between them. The germline V gene encodes CDR1 MDHEN and CDR2 SYDVKM. The CDR3 spans 16 residues. The CDR3 reads CASSFSWREGTDTQYF. The DNA for the CDR3 is TGTGCCAGCAGTTTTTCTTGGAGAGAGGGCACAGATACGCAGTATTTT.

This clone showed up just a few times. This chain joins TRBV18 and TRBJ2-6; tentatively, D is TRBD1 (6 bases). Germline assignment: CDR1 KGHSH and CDR2 LQKENI. V was cut by 2 bases and J by 2 bases, with 10 bases left in between. This CDR3 region has 16 residues. As DNA, the CDR3 is TGTGCCAGCTCACCATACGGGACAACTGGGGCCAACGTCCTGACTTTC. It is translated as CASSPYGTTGANVLTF. Full variable domain (outside the CDR3, taken from reference TRBV18 and TRBJ2-6): NAGVMQNPRHLVRRRGQEARLRCSPMKGHSHVYWYRQLPEEGLKFMVYLQKENIIDESGMPKERFSAEFPKEGPSILRIQQVVRGDSAAYFCASSPYGTTGANVLTFGAGSRLTVL.

This chain joins TRBV9 and TRBJ1-1; 8 bases map to TRBD1. CDR1 SGDLS and CDR2 YYNGEE come from the germline V gene. V lost 0 bases and J lost 0; bases outside the gene matches: 4. This CDR3 has 16 amino acids. The CDR3 nucleotides read TGTGCCAGCAGCGTAGACCCAGGGGGCGTGAACACTGAAGCTTTCTTT. Translated: CASSVDPGGVNTEAFF.

This chain joins TRBV28 and TRBJ2-7; unclear D gene. Per the germline V gene, CDR1 is MDHEN and CDR2 is SYDVKM. V lost 6 bases and J 2 bases, leaving 17 bases between the germline ends. The CDR3 is 15 residues long. This chain's CDR3 is CASSELGVSTYEQYF. Here the CDR3 DNA reads TGTGCCAGCAGCGAGTTAGGAGTGTCAACCTACGAGCAGTACTTC.

The chain recombines TRBV5-4 with TRBJ2-1, with D unclear. V gave up 1 base and J gave up 10 bases, with 21 bases separating them. The CDR3 is made up of 16 amino acids. Germline V CDR1 and CDR2: SGHNT, YYREEE (reference sequence). This CDR3 reads CASSLLAPGEGGEQFF. CDR3 sequence (DNA): TGTGCCAGCAGCTTGTTGGCTCCGGGTGAAGGTGGGGAGCAGTTCTTC. Based on the CDR3 plus reference TRBV5-4 and TRBJ2-1, the full variable domain is ETGVTQSPTHLIKTRGQQVTLRCSSQSGHNTVSWYQQALGQGPQFIFQYYREEENGRGNFPPRFSGLQFPNYSSELNVNALELDDSALYLCASSLLAPGEGGEQFFGPGTRLTVL.

This chain joins TRBV24-1 and TRBJ2-3, with TRBD2 matching over 7 bases. Trimming took 6 bases from V and 2 from J; bases not matched to a gene: 4. This CDR3 region has 14 residues. Germline V gene sequence: CDR1 KGHDR, CDR2 SFDVKD. CDR3 sequence: CATSSGALTDTQYF. Here the CDR3 DNA reads TGTGCCACCAGTAGCGGGGCGCTCACAGATACGCAGTATTTT.

J is TRBJ1-4 and V is TRBV7-6; D remains ambiguous. The CDR3 sequence is 12 residues long. V was cut by 4 bases and J by 3 bases, with 3 bases left in between. Germline CDR1 is SGHVS and CDR2 is FNYEAQ. The CDR3: CASSSSNEKLFF. The CDR3 nucleotides read TGTGCCAGCAGCTCTTCTAATGAAAAACTGTTTTTT.

The rearrangement joins TRBV5-6 to TRBJ2-7, with TRBD2 matching 8 bases. V gave up 0 bases and J gave up 6 bases; unmatched junction bases: 11. CDR3 size: 16 residues. CDR1 is SGHDT and CDR2 is YYEEEE in the germline V gene. The DNA of the CDR3 is TGTGCCAGCAGCTTGGAGGCCGGGGGGGCCCCACTCGAGCAGTACTTC. This sequence encodes CASSLEAGGAPLEQYF. Together with reference TRBV5-6 and TRBJ2-7, the CDR3 gives the full variable domain: DAGVTQSPTHLIKTRGQQVTLRCSPKSGHDTVSWYQQALGQGPQFIFQYYEEEERQRGNFPDRFSGHQFPNYSSELNVNALLLGDSALYLCASSLEAGGAPLEQYFGPGTRLTVT.

A few counts support this clone. The V gene is TRBV7-3, the J gene TRBJ2-2; 7 bases are shared with TRBD2. The CDR3 spans 17 residues. Looked up from germline, CDR1 is SGHTA and CDR2 is FQGTGA. V lost 5 bases and J lost 3; bases outside the gene matches: 12. The DNA of the CDR3 is TGTGCCAGCAGCCAATTGGTGGCGGGGGTATACACCGGGGAGCTGTTTTTT. Its translation: CASSQLVAGVYTGELFF.

J is TRBJ2-2 and V is TRBV7-6, with D maybe TRBD1 (5 bases). From germline, CDR1 is SGHVS and CDR2 FNYEAQ. V was pared by 0 bases and J by 0 bases, with 8 bases between. The CDR3 loop spans 16 amino acids. CDR3 in amino acids: CASSLAGQPNTGELFF. The CDR3 DNA sequence: TGTGCCAGCAGCTTAGCGGGGCAGCCGAACACCGGGGAGCTGTTTTTT.

The chain uses TRBV6-6 and TRBJ1-5; unclear D gene. Germline V lookup: CDR1 MNHNY, CDR2 SVGAGI (reference sequence). Trimming shortened V by 6 bases and J by 3 bases, and 9 bases separated the two germline ends. The CDR3 totals 13 residues. The CDR3 nucleotides read TGTGCCAGCAGCCCTGACCACAATCAGCCCCAGCATTTT. It yields the protein CASSPDHNQPQHF.

This chain uses TRBV5-1 with TRBJ2-3, with 13 bases aligning to TRBD2. The CDR3 covers 14 residues. Germline trimming cut 4 bases from V and 11 bases from J; bases unmatched to any gene: 7. Germline V lookup: CDR1 SGHRS, CDR2 YFSETQ. For the CDR3, the DNA is TGCGCCAGCAGCCTAGGGACTAGCGGGGCCAAGCAGTATTTT. It codes for CASSLGTSGAKQYF.

J is TRBJ2-7 and V is TRBV21-1; the table's D call of TRBD1 was not tested on the DNA. TRBV21-1 is a documented pseudogene. This CDR3 spans 12 amino acids. The CDR3 region is CASSVQSYEQYF. The CDR3 bases are TGTGCCAGCAGCGTACAGTCCTACGAGCAGTACTTC.

The CDR3 nucleotides are TGTGCCAGCAGTCTCCCTAGCGGGGGGGCGAATACGCAGTATTTT. Translating it yields CASSLPSGGANTQYF. The chain is built from TRBV6-2 or TRBV6-3 and TRBJ2-3, with TRBD2 matching 12 bases. In germline, CDR1 is MNHEY, CDR2 SVGEGT. V gave up 5 bases and J gave up 7 bases; unmatched junction bases: 7. This CDR3 region has 15 residues.

The chain employs TRBV19 and TRBJ1-1; D gene uncertain. Trimming took 11 bases from V and 4 from J, leaving 5 bases between them. Germline-derived CDR1 and CDR2 are LNHDA and SQIVND (reference sequence). The CDR3 extends over 9 amino acids. CDR3 sequence reads: CALVTEAFF. DNA for the CDR3: TGTGCCCTGGTCACTGAAGCTTTCTTT.